This TCR beta chain was recovered during a study of vaccination and CD4 T cells after COVID-19. Whole-study context: Nasal swab PCR had detected SARS-CoV-2 in convalescent patients, several mild and one severe. General study results and limits: Spike mono-reactivity held for 304 of 307 vaccine-specific clones in convalescent patients.

On this clonotype: Its antigen remains unidentified.

TCRdb analysed the PCR reads with MiXCR anew, one entry per CDR3 protein. The table has under 20,000 distinct CDR3 sequences, less than 80% seen once; the top ten hold under 1.2%. The CDR3 extends over 14 amino acids. Germline V gene data show CDR1 as SGHRS and CDR2 as YFSETQ. V lost 7 bases and J lost 1; bases outside the gene matches: 4. The starting material was CD4+ T cells from blood, obtained before SARS-CoV-2 vaccination. The TCR originated in a human donor who had recovered from COVID-19. The chain has TRBV5-1 and TRBJ2-2, with 7 bases aligning to TRBD1. The CDR3 DNA reads as TGCGCCAGCCGGGACAGCGGGAACACCGGGGAGCTGTTTTTT. Translated, it gives CASRDSGNTGELFF.